This T cell receptor beta chain was identified during a study of blood T cell repertoires in COVID-19. Across the study: Material from acute and convalescent COVID-19 was sourced from the United States, Italy and Spain. Sample material is recorded as cDNA or gDNA derived from T cells, B-cell-depleted T cells, or PBMCs.

As processed by the authors: By means of reference gene primer amplification, nucleated cell counts were estimated. Generated by immunoSEQ multiplex PCR, the TCRdb table keeps only in-frame clones and is missing some. The V and J calls and the clone size are those of that table, but D and trimming were determined from the DNA. The sample comprises 200,000 to 250,000 clones, roughly 85% of which are singletons, and around 2% rests with the top ten. The germline V gene has CDR1 ENHRY and CDR2 SYGVKD. After removal of 7 bases from V and 6 bases from J, the junction contained 8 bases not matched to a gene. This CDR3 has 13 residues.

This receptor was taken from a man aged 25 to 40 who had recovered from COVID-19. The specimen was peripheral blood. The genes are TRBV10-3 and TRBJ2-7, with 8 bases fitting TRBD2. The DNA for the CDR3 is TGTGCCATCACCGTAGGGGCGGGGGGCGAGCAGTACTTC. Protein sequence: CAITVGAGGEQYF.